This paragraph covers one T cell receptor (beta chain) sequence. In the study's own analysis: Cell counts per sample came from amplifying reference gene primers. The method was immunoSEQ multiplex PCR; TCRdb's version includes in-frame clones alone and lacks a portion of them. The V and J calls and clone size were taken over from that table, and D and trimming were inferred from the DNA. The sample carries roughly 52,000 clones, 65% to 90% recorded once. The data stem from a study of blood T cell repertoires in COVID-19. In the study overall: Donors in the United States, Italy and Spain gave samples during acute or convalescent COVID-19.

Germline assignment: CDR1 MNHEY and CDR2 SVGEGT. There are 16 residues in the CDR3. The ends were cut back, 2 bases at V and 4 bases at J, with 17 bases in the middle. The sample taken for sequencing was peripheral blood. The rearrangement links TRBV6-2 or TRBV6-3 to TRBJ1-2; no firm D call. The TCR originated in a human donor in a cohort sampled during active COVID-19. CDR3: CASSYPVPTRGYGYTF. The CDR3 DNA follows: TGTGCCAGCAGTTACCCTGTGCCGACCCGGGGCTATGGCTACACCTTC.